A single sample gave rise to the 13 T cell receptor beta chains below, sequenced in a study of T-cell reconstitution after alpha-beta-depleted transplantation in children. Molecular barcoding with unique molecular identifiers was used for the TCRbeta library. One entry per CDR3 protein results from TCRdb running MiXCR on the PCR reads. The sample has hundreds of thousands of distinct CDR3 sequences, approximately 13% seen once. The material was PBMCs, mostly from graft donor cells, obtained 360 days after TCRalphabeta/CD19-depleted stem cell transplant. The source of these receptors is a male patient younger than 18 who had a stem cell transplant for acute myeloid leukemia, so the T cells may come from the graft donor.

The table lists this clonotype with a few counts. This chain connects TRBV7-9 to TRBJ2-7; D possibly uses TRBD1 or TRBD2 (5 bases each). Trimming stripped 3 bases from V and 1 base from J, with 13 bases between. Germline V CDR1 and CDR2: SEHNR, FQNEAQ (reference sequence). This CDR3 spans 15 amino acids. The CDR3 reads CASSFEGPSSYEQYF. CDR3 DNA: TGTGCCAGCAGCTTTGAGGGACCGAGTTCCTACGAGCAGTACTTC.

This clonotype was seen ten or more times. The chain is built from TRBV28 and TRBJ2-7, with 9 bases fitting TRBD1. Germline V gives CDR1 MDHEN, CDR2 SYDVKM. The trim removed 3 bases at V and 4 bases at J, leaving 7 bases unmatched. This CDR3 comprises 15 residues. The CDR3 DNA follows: TGTGCCAGCAGTTTGCCGGGACAGGGAGAATACGAGCAGTACTTC. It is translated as CASSLPGQGEYEQYF. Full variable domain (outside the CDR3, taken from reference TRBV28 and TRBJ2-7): DVKVTQSSRYLVKRTGEKVFLECVQDMDHENMFWYRQDPGLGLRLIYFSYDVKMKEKGDIPEGYSVSREKKERFSLILESASTNQTSMYLCASSLPGQGEYEQYFGPGTRLTVT.

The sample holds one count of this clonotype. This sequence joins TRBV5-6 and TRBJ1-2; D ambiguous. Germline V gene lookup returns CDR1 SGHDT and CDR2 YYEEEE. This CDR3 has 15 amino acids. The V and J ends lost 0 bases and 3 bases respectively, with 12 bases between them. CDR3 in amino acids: CASSLAGSGDYGYTF. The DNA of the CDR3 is TGTGCCAGCAGCTTGGCCGGGAGTGGTGACTATGGCTACACCTTC.

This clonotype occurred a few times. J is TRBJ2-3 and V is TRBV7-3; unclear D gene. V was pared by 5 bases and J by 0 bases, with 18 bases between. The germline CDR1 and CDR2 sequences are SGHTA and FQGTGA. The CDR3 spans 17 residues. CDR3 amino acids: CASSPRDTAYSTDTQYF. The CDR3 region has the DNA TGTGCCAGCAGCCCGAGAGATACAGCCTATAGCACAGATACGCAGTATTTT.

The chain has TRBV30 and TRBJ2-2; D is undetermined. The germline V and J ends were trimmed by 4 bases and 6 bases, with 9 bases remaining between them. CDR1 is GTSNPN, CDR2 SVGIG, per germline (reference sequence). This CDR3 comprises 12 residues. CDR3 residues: CAWTPTAGELFF. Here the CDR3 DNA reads TGTGCCTGGACCCCCACCGCCGGGGAGCTGTTTTTT.

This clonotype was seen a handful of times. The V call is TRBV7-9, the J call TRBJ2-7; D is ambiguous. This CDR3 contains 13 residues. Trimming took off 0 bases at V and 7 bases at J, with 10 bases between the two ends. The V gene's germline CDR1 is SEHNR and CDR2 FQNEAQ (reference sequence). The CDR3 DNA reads TGTGCCAGCAGCTTAGCGGGTAGTTGGGAGCAGTACTTC. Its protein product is CASSLAGSWEQYF.

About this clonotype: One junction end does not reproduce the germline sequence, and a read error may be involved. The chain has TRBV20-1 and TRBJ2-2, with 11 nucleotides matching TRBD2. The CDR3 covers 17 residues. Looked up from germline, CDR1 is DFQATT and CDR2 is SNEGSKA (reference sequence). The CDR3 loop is CSPRALAGVEATGELFF. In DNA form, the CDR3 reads TGCAGTCCTAGAGCACTAGCGGGAGTTGAAGCGACCGGGGAGCTGTTTTTT.

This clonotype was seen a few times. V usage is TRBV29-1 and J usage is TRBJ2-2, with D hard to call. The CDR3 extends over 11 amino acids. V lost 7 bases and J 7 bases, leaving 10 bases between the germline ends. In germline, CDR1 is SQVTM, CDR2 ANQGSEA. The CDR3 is CSAVAFGELFF. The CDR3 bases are TGCAGCGCCGTCGCATTCGGGGAGCTGTTTTTT.

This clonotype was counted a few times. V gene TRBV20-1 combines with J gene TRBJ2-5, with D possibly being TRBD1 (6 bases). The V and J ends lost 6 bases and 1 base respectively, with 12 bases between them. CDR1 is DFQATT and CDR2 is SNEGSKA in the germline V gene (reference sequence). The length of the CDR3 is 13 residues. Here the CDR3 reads CSAFRDTQETQYF. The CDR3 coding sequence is TGCAGTGCATTCCGGGACACCCAAGAGACCCAGTACTTC.

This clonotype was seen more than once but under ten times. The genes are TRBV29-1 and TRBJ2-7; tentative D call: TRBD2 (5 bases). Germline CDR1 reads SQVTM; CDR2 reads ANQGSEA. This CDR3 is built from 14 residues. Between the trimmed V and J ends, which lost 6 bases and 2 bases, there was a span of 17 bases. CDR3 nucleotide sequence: TGCAGCGTATCCTACCGGGATGAACCCTACGAGCAGTACTTC. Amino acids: CSVSYRDEPYEQYF.

The CDR3 spells CASSLEVYTGTYRYEQYF. The CDR3 nucleotides read TGTGCCAGCAGCCTAGAAGTCTATACCGGGACTTACCGCTACGAGCAGTACTTC. V gene TRBV4-2 combines with J gene TRBJ2-7, with D possibly matching TRBD2 (6 bases). Germline loops: CDR1 LGHNA, CDR2 YNFKEQ. Trimming removed 4 bases at V and 3 bases at J, with 25 bases between. The CDR3 has 18 amino acids.

The CDR3 DNA follows: TGCGCCAGCAGCATCCTTAGCGGGCTGAACACCGGGGAGCTGTTTTTT. Translation: CASSILSGLNTGELFF. V and J are TRBV5-1 and TRBJ2-2, with 7 positions matching TRBD2. The CDR3 loop spans 16 amino acids. Germline CDR1 and CDR2: SGHRS and YFSETQ. With 4 bases clipped from V and 1 base from J, the junction kept 7 bases outside the gene matches.

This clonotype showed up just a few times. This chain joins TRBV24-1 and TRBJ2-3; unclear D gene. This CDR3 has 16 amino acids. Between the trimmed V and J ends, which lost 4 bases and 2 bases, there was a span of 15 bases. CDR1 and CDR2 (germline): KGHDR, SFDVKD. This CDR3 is CATSDRRGRITDTQYF. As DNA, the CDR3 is TGTGCCACCAGTGACCGCCGTGGGCGGATCACAGATACGCAGTATTTT.